This TCR beta chain was recorded in a study of T cell responses to AZD1222 COVID-19 vaccine. Study-level results: Two doses of AZD1222 preceded a rise in Spike-specific TCR breadth and depth. Just five to seven AZD1222 recipients tested seropositive at baseline. Donors were mostly white British, more females; clonal diversity possibly underestimated. Only after the peak T cell response were repertoires sampled.

The CDR3 covers 16 residues. Trimming shortened V by 0 bases and J by 6 bases, and 16 bases separated the two germline ends. CDR1 is SGHDT and CDR2 is YYEEEE in the germline V gene. A note on this clone: Its target is unknown.

Only in-frame clones appear in the TCRdb table, and some are missing; sequencing was by immunoSEQ multiplex PCR. The sample has tens of thousands of clones; 85% to 90% are singletons. The origin of this receptor is an adult in good health. The chain recombines TRBV5-6 with TRBJ1-5; possibly TRBD1 for D (5 bases). The specimen was peripheral blood, collected on day 0 of MenACWY control vaccination. The CDR3 region is CASSLGAGMMGQPQHF. For the CDR3, the DNA is TGTGCCAGCAGCTTGGGAGCAGGGATGATGGGTCAGCCCCAGCATTTT.